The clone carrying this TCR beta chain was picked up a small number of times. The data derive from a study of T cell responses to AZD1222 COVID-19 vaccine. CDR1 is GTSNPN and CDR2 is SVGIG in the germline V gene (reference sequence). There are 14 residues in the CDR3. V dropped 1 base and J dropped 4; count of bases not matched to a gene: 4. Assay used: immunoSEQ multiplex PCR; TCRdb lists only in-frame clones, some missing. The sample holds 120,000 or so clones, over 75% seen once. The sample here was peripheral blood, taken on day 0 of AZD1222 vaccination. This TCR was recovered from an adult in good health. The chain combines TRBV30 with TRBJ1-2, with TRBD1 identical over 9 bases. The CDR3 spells CAWSATGGSYGYTF. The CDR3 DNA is TGTGCCTGGAGTGCGACAGGGGGGAGCTATGGCTACACCTTC. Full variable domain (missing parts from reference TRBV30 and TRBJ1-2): SQTIHQWPATLVQPVGSPLSLECTVEGTSNPNLYWYRQAAGRGLQLLFYSVGIGQISSEVPQNLSASRPQDRQFILSSKKLLLSDSGFYLCAWSATGGSYGYTFGSGTRLTVV.